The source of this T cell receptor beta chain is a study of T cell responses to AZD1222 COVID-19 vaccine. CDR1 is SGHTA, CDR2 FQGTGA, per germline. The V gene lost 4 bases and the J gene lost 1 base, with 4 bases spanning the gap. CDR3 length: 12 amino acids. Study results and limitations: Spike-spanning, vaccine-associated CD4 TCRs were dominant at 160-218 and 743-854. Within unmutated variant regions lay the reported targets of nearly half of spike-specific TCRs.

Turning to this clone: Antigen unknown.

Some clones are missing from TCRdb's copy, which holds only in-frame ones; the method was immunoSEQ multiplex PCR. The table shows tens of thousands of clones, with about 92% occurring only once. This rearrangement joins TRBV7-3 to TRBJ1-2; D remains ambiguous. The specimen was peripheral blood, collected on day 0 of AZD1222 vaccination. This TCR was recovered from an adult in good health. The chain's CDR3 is CASSYSNYGYTF. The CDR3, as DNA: TGTGCCAGCAGCTACAGTAACTATGGCTACACCTTC.